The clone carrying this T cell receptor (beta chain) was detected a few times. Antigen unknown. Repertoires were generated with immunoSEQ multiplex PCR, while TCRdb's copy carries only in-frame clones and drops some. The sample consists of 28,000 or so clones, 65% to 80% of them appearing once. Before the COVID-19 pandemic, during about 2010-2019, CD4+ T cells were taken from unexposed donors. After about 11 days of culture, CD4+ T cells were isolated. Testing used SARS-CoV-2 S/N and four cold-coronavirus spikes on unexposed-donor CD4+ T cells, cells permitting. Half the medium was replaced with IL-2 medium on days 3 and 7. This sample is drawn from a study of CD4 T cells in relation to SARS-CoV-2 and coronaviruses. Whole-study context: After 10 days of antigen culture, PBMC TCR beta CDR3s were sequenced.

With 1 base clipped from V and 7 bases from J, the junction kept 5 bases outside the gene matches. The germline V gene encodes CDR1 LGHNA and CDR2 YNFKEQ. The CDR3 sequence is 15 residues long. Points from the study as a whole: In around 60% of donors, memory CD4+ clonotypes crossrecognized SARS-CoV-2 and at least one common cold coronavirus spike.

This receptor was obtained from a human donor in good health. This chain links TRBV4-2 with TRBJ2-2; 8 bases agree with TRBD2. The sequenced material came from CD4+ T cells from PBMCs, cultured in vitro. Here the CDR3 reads CASSQVLAGSGELFF. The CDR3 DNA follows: TGTGCCAGCAGCCAAGTATTAGCGGGGAGCGGGGAGCTGTTTTTT.